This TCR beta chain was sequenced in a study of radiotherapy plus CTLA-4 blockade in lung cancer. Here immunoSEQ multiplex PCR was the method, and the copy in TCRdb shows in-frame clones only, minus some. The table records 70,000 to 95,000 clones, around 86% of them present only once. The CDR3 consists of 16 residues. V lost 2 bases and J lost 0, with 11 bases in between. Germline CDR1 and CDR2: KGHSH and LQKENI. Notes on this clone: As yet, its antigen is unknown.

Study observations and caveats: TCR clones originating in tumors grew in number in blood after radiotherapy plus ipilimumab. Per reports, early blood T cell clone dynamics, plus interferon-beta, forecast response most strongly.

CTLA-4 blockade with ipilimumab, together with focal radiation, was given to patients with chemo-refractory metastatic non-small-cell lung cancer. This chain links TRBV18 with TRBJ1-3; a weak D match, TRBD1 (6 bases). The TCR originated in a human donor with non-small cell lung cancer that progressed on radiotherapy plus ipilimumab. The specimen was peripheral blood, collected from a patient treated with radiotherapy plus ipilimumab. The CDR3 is CASSPGQQASGNTIYF. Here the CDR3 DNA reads TGTGCCAGCTCACCAGGACAGCAAGCCTCTGGAAACACCATATATTTT.